The rows below give T cell receptor beta chains drawn from one sample of a study of blood T cell repertoires in COVID-19. Measured with immunoSEQ multiplex PCR; TCRdb has only the in-frame clones, and not every one. There are 150,000 to 200,000 clones in the sample; about three quarters occur only once, and 2.8% lies in the top ten. Sample: peripheral blood. These receptors all stem from a woman of 80 years or more with active or convalescent COVID-19. The CDR3 runs from the conserved cysteine through the conserved F or W. D genes are given only for firm matches. Expanded clones are given a class, and other clones once, few, many or no size at all.

d_call,v_call,clone_size,j_call,cdr3_aa,cdr3_nt
TRBD1,TRBV29-1,NA,TRBJ1-1,CSVEEGGTVVRAFF,TGCAGCGTTGAAGAAGGAGGGACAGTGGTAAGAGCTTTCTTT
TRBD2,TRBV27,many,TRBJ2-7,CASSLSGGGYSYEQYF,TGTGCCAGCAGTTTATCCGGCGGGGGGTACTCCTACGAGCAGTACTTC
TRBD2,TRBV4-2,once,TRBJ2-3,CASSQDIRRVAGDGTDTQYF,TGTGCCAGCAGCCAAGATATCCGGAGGGTAGCGGGCGACGGCACAGATACGCAGTATTTT
NA,TRBV7-8,NA,TRBJ1-1,CASSLAAAAEAFF,TGTGCCAGCAGCTTAGCGGCAGCGGCTGAAGCTTTCTTT
NA,TRBV4-1,once,TRBJ1-2,CASSQYQSGRLGYTF,TGCGCCAGCAGCCAGTATCAAAGCGGGCGTCTTGGCTACACCTTC
TRBD1,TRBV2,NA,TRBJ1-6,CASSDNRGNSPLHF,TGTGCCAGCAGTGATAACAGGGGAAATTCACCCCTCCACTTT
TRBD1,TRBV11-2,NA,TRBJ1-2,CASSLGGQGRGYTF,TGTGCCAGCAGCTTAGGGGGACAGGGTCGCGGCTACACCTTC
TRBD2,TRBV27,once,TRBJ2-3,CASARGVRTDTQYF,TGTGCCAGCGCCCGGGGGGTACGCACAGATACGCAGTATTTT
NA,TRBV19,NA,TRBJ1-3,CASSISIADSGNTIYF,TGTGCCAGTAGTATCTCTATCGCGGACTCTGGAAACACCATATATTTT
TRBD1,TRBV6-1,NA,TRBJ2-7,CASSDMGQGAGEQYF,TGTGCCAGCAGTGACATGGGACAGGGGGCGGGCGAGCAGTACTTC
NA,TRBV27,NA,TRBJ1-1,CASSLQNGLTEAFF,TGTGCCAGCAGCTTACAGAATGGACTAACTGAAGCTTTCTTT
TRBD2,TRBV4-3,few,TRBJ2-1,CASSQAGGVGNEQFF,TGCGCCAGCAGCCAAGCCGGGGGGGTAGGCAATGAGCAGTTCTTC
TRBD1,TRBV19,NA,TRBJ1-1,CAIRDRENTEAFF,TGTGCCATTAGGGACAGGGAAAACACTGAAGCTTTCTTT
NA,TRBV2,NA,TRBJ1-5,CASSEGARNQLQHF,TGTGCCAGCAGTGAAGGGGCAAGAAATCAGCTCCAGCATTTT
NA,TRBV19,NA,TRBJ1-2,CASQSDRSYNYGYTF,TGTGCCAGCCAGAGCGACAGGTCATATAACTATGGCTACACCTTC
NA,TRBV21-1,NA,TRBJ2-7,CASSPRRQTTREQYF,TGTGCCAGCAGCCCCCGCCGGCAGACTACGAGGGAGCAGTACTTC
NA,TRBV4-3,NA,TRBJ1-5,CASSQGVGVRQPQHF,TGCGCCAGCAGCCAAGGGGTCGGGGTAAGGCAGCCCCAGCATTTT
TRBD2,TRBV19,NA,TRBJ2-1,CASTALQGASGGKVNEQFF,TGTGCCAGTACCGCCCTTCAAGGGGCTAGCGGGGGGAAGGTAAATGAGCAGTTCTTC
TRBD2,TRBV2,NA,TRBJ2-5,CASSAGTSGGGTQYF,TGTGCCAGCAGTGCCGGGACTAGCGGTGGGGGGACCCAGTACTTC
TRBD1,TRBV5-1,NA,TRBJ1-1,CASSFYRGGTEAFF,TGCGCCAGCAGCTTCTACAGGGGGGGCACTGAAGCTTTCTTT
NA,TRBV28,NA,TRBJ1-2,CASSEAVDYGYTF,TGTGCCAGCAGTGAGGCGGTCGACTATGGCTACACCTTC
NA,TRBV4-1,NA,TRBJ1-4,CASSQGPGTNEKLFF,TGCGCCAGCAGCCAAGGCCCCGGGACTAATGAAAAACTGTTTTTT
TRBD1,TRBV9,NA,TRBJ1-2,CASSVGPGQANYGYTF,TGTGCCAGCAGCGTGGGACCGGGACAGGCGAACTATGGCTACACCTTC
TRBD1,TRBV19,NA,TRBJ2-5,CASSRTGTSGETQYF,TGTGCCAGTAGTCGGACAGGGACATCAGGGGAGACCCAGTACTTC
TRBD1,TRBV5-5,NA,TRBJ1-1,CASSLRDRARGIQTEDQAFF,TGTGCCAGCAGCCTCCGGGACAGGGCTCGAGGGATCCAAACCGAGGACCAAGCTTTCTTT
NA,TRBV5-6,few,TRBJ1-1,CASSLGYSEAFF,TGTGCCAGCAGCTTGGGATACTCTGAAGCTTTCTTT
TRBD1,TRBV6-2/TRBV6-3,NA,TRBJ2-7,CASSPLDRGHEQYF,TGTGCCAGCAGTCCCCTGGACAGGGGCCACGAGCAGTACTTC
NA,TRBV5-1,NA,TRBJ2-1,CASSLAGAALSSYNEQFF,TGCGCCAGCAGCTTGGCGGGAGCGGCCCTGAGCTCCTACAATGAGCAGTTCTTC
TRBD1,TRBV2,NA,TRBJ1-5,CASSLTGSNQPQHF,TGTGCCAGCAGCCTGACAGGGAGCAATCAGCCCCAGCATTTT
NA,TRBV19,NA,TRBJ1-5,CASSAGFFNQPQHF,TGTGCCAGTAGTGCAGGGTTCTTCAATCAGCCCCAGCATTTT
NA,TRBV28,NA,TRBJ2-6,CASRRGPFTGGANVLTF,TGTGCCAGCAGGCGGGGCCCTTTCACGGGGGGGGCCAACGTCCTGACTTTC
NA,TRBV4-1,NA,TRBJ1-1,CASSQTGTTEAFF,TGCGCCAGCAGCCAAACAGGGACCACTGAAGCTTTCTTT
NA,TRBV3-1/TRBV3-2,NA,TRBJ2-7,CASSQGAEQYF,TGTGCCAGCAGCCAAGGGGCCGAGCAGTACTTC
NA,TRBV5-6,NA,TRBJ1-5,CASSFGGNQPQHF,TGTGCCAGCAGCTTCGGGGGGAATCAGCCCCAGCATTTT
TRBD1,TRBV6-6,NA,TRBJ2-2,CASSLRQGAGELFF,TGTGCCAGCAGCCTTCGACAGGGCGCCGGGGAGCTGTTTTTT
NA,TRBV6-2/TRBV6-3,NA,TRBJ1-1,CASSSFWRNTEAFF,TGTGCCAGCAGTTCCTTTTGGAGGAACACTGAAGCTTTCTTT
NA,TRBV7-9,few,TRBJ2-5,CASSLPLQQETQYF,TGTGCCAGCAGCCTACCCCTCCAACAAGAGACCCAGTACTTC
NA,TRBV3-1/TRBV3-2,NA,TRBJ1-5,CASSQGAGNNQPQHF,TGTGCCAGCAGCCAAGGGGCAGGGAACAATCAGCCCCAGCATTTT
NA,TRBV2,NA,TRBJ1-1,CASSDWRGLNTEAFF,TGTGCCAGCAGTGATTGGCGGGGTTTGAACACTGAAGCTTTCTTT
TRBD1,TRBV3-1/TRBV3-2,NA,TRBJ1-4,CASSMDRGTEKLFF,TGTGCCAGCAGTATGGACAGGGGTACTGAAAAACTGTTTTTT
TRBD1,TRBV4-1,NA,TRBJ2-5,CASSLGQNQETQYF,TGCGCCAGCAGCCTGGGACAGAACCAAGAGACCCAGTACTTC
NA,TRBV2,NA,TRBJ2-6,CASSKGISGANVLTF,TGTGCCAGCAGTAAGGGGATCTCTGGGGCCAACGTCCTGACTTTC
NA,TRBV11-2,NA,TRBJ2-7,CASSPINRQGEYEQYF,TGTGCCAGCAGCCCTATTAACCGGCAGGGCGAATACGAGCAGTACTTC
NA,TRBV24-1,NA,TRBJ2-7,CATSDPRGVPYEQYF,TGTGCCACCAGTGACCCCCGAGGAGTTCCCTACGAGCAGTACTTC
TRBD1,TRBV5-1,NA,TRBJ2-2,CASSTGQAGELFF,TGCGCCAGCAGCACGGGACAGGCCGGGGAGCTGTTTTTT
NA,TRBV12-3/TRBV12-4,NA,TRBJ2-2,CASSGTGELFF,TGTGCCAGCAGCGGGACAGGGGAGCTGTTTTTT